This T cell receptor beta chain was sequenced during a study of molecular identifiers for immune sequencing clone quantification (dated by TCRdb to 2017 to 2018). Looking at the study overall: For a replicate experiment, the RNA from either 20,000 or 100,000 naive CD8 T cells was divided into five aliquots, and four of those aliquots went on to sequencing. This methods study benchmarked molecular-identifier clustering-based TCR repertoire sequencing (MIDCIRS) and TCR RNA copy counting, using CD8 T cells to do so. Results and caveats for the whole study, not just this receptor: The naive libraries included spiked-in Jurkat TCR RNA (around nine copies' worth), and this Jurkat TCR RNA is not part of the donor repertoire. Modeling estimated 3 to 3.5 recovered TCR RNA copies per cell, compared with about 10 by digital PCR, which implies 25% to 30% capture efficiency. Highly expanded clone sizes could be underestimated if identical TCR molecules share a barcode. When barcode sub-clustering was omitted, TCR diversity was inflated by chimeric consensus sequences, with chimeras reaching as high as 47%. Spiked-in Jurkat TCR RNA equivalent to a single cell was reported to be detectable even among over 800,000 naive CD8 T cells. In CMV-specific effector cells, over 97% of molecules were held by clones above 20 RNA copies, whereas under 1% of molecules were held by such clones in naive cells.

Library preparation was by PCR. Sequencing instrument: NextSeq 500. Preparation of bulk TCR libraries followed a previously described approach, with the TCR primers listed in Table S5. Total RNA was purified with the Qiagen AllPrep DNA/RNA kit. Before analysis, reads from multiple sequencing runs of one library were combined. The source study handled its data this way. Reads were retained only if the reads had an exact TCR constant sequence, and the retained reads were trimmed to 150 nt and grouped according to their 12-nt molecular barcodes. Within each barcode group, reads were sub-clustered at a 15% Levenshtein threshold, and quality-weighted consensus sequences were built per RNA molecule. Non-functional sequences were filtered out, along with any lower-count sequence sitting one edit away from another sequence. Based on a fit of two negative binomial distributions, barcode sub-clusters having less than 20% of the maximum read count were discarded. The raw public data were reprocessed by TCRdb itself: fastp quality trimming at Q25, MiXCR clonotype calling, in-frame beta chains only. Identical CDR3 proteins give one entry, which carries the most common genes and DNA. These V and J calls are TCRdb output, not the study's own analysis. The sample table lists some 96,000 distinct CDR3 sequences, approximately 25% of them with a count of one. The ten largest clones capture under 1% of the sample.

Libraries of naive CD8 T cells were built from about 20,000 to 1,000,000 sorted cells, with 10%, 30% or 50% of the purified RNA used. Naive CD8 T cells, defined as CD8+CD4-CCR7+CD45RA+, were FACS-sorted into RLT Plus buffer on a BD FACSAria II. To test detection sensitivity, Jurkat RNA equal to about nine TCR copies was added to samples of about 20,000-1,000,000 naive CD8 T cells. CD8 T cells were enriched using RosetteSep CD8+ T Cell Enrichment Cocktail and Ficoll-Paque, and the enriched cells then underwent ACK red cell lysis. Trimming leaves V shorter by 2 bases and J shorter by 7 bases, with the junction holding 9 bases beyond the gene matches. Spanning cysteine to phenylalanine, the CDR3 consists of 16 amino acids. The kept DNA is CDR3 alone, 48 bases in frame from the first base. Via the germline V gene, CDR1 is SGHDN and CDR2 FVKESK. This clonotype was seen at least ten times. Its recognized antigen is unknown. The record has no base qualities; no much larger clone is one base away.

This TCR came from a human donor in good health. Some libraries in this study had Jurkat cell RNA spiked in. The rearranged chain carries TRBV14 and TRBJ2-3, and TRBD2 matches 10 of the central bases. Sequences were obtained from naive CD8+ T cells from blood, with Jurkat cell RNA spiked in. The meaning of the sample's cell subset or site label: FACS-sorted CD8+CD4-CCR7+CD45RA+ naive T cells. DNA sequence: TGTGCCAGCAGCCAACCCTTACTAGCGGGGTCGAATACGCAGTATTTT. Translated, this is CASSQPLLAGSNTQYF.